This TCR beta chain was captured in a study of T cell repertoires in cytomegalovirus infection. At least ten counts were recorded for this clonotype. Germline V CDR1 and CDR2: MNHEY, SMNVEV (reference sequence). V gave up 4 bases and J gave up 8 bases; unmatched junction bases: 14. The CDR3 totals 17 residues. TCRdb reprocessed the reads with MiXCR, giving one entry per CDR3 protein. The sample comprises roughly 320,000 distinct CDR3 sequences, around 10% of which are singletons, and approximately 2.4% rests with the top ten. This TCR was sampled from a human donor in good health (CMV status not recorded). Some clones in this sample may be carry-over from other donors' samples. V gene TRBV27 combines with J gene TRBJ2-1, with 10 bases that match TRBD1. Sequenced sample: PBMCs. The CDR3 DNA sequence: TGTGCCAGCAGTTCCTTATTTGGGACAGGGGCAGTAGATGAGCAGTTCTTC. It yields the protein CASSSLFGTGAVDEQFF.